Reported below is one T cell receptor (beta chain). Original handling: Amplification from reference gene primers served as the basis for estimated nucleated cell counts. Clones were sequenced by immunoSEQ multiplex PCR, and TCRdb holds only the in-frame ones, with some missing. The D gene and trimming were derived from the DNA, and the V and J assignments and clone size from that table. The sample yields 150,000 to 180,000 clones, approximately 92% seen once. The CDR3 runs 12 residues. Germline-derived CDR1 and CDR2 are KGHDR and SFDVKD. V gave up 6 bases and J gave up 4 bases, with 9 bases separating them. The sample belongs to a study of blood T cell repertoires in COVID-19. Across the study: COVID-19 samples collected from the United States, Italy and Spain covered acute and convalescent phases. The cDNA or gDNA used as material had been derived from T cells, B-cell-depleted T cells, or PBMCs.

This TCR came from a woman between 40 and 50 years old with acute or convalescent COVID-19. The chain employs TRBV24-1 and TRBJ2-7; D gene unclear. The sequenced sample consisted of peripheral blood. The CDR3 DNA sequence: TGTGCCACCAGTTCCCTCGGGTACGAGCAGTACTTC. Translation: CATSSLGYEQYF.